The present entry profiles one TCR beta chain with its context. The antigen is not known. Sequencing was performed with immunoSEQ multiplex PCR; in TCRdb, only in-frame clones are kept and a portion is missing. The sample shows 2,500 to 3,500 clones, around four fifths of them seen only once. The data were obtained in a study of graft-versus-host responses after intestinal transplantation. Study as a whole: Recipients were given multivisceral, liver-intestinal, or isolated intestinal transplants. Every recipient underwent anti-thymocyte globulin induction, then tacrolimus and steroids for about three years.

Graft samples were processed, releasing intraepithelial and lamina propria lymphocytes. Study conclusions and caveats: Present in recipient marrow, GvH clones included some that appeared first in ileum or blood.

The TCR originated in a human patient who received an intestinal transplant, so some T cells may come from the graft donor. The specimen comprised ileum tissue, sampled roughly 5 and 7 days after intestinal transplantation.

Written as DNA, the CDR3 is TGTGCCAGCAGCCTAGGACAGGGCTACGAGCAGTACTTC. Translation: CASSLGQGYEQYF. This chain connects TRBV16 to TRBJ2-7, with TRBD1 matching over 8 bases. This CDR3 has 13 amino acids. Trimming took 4 bases from V and 3 from J; bases not matched to a gene: 2. Germline V CDR1 and CDR2: KGHSY, FQNENV. The entire variable domain, with the rest obtained from reference TRBV16 and TRBJ2-7, is as follows: GEEVAQTPKHLVRGEGQKAKLYCAPIKGHSYVFWYQQVLKNEFKFLISFQNENVFDETGMPKERFSAKCLPNSPCSLEIQATKLEDSAVYFCASSLGQGYEQYFGPGTRLTVT.